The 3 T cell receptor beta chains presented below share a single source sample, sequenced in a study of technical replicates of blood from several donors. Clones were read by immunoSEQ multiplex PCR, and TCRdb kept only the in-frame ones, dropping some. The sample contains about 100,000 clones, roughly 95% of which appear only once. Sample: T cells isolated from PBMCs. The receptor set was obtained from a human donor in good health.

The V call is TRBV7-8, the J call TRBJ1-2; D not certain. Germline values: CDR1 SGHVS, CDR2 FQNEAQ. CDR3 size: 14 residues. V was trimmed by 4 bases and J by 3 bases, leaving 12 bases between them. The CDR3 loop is CASSSRGPDYGYTF. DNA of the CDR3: TGTGCCAGCAGCTCTAGAGGGCCAGACTATGGCTACACCTTC.

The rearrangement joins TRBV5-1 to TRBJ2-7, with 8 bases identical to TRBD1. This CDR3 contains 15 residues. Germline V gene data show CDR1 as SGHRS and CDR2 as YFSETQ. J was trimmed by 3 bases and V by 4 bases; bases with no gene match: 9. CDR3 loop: CASSPLTGENYEQYF. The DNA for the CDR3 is TGCGCCAGCAGCCCTTTGACAGGGGAGAACTACGAGCAGTACTTC.

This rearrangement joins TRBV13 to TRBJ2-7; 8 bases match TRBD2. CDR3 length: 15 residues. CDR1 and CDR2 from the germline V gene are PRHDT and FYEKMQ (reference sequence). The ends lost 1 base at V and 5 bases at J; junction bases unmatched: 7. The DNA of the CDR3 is TGTGCCAGCAGCTTAGCGGGAGGGCCACAGGACGAGCAGTACTTC. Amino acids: CASSLAGGPQDEQYF.